This is a list of T cell receptor beta chains from one sample in a study of blood T cell repertoires in COVID-19. Sequencing used immunoSEQ multiplex PCR; TCRdb keeps in-frame clones, though not all of them. The sample includes 260,000 or so clones, 88% of them seen just once. Material: peripheral blood. The receptors come from a human donor in a cohort sampled during active COVID-19. CDR3s include the opening cysteine and the closing phenylalanine or tryptophan. The D gene is left open where the match is weak. Rows give clone size only sometimes, using once, few, many, or a class for an expanded clone.

V gene: TRBV21-1; J gene: TRBJ2-1; D gene: -; clone size: -; CDR3 protein: CASSKAGTSGGPFDSYNEQFF; CDR3 DNA: TGTGCCAGCAGCAAAGCGGGGACTAGCGGGGGCCCCTTTGACTCCTACAATGAGCAGTTCTTC
V gene: TRBV21-1; J gene: TRBJ1-2; D gene: -; clone size: -; CDR3 protein: CASSAGVGQGPFIDYGYTF; CDR3 DNA: TGTGCCAGCAGCGCAGGGGTCGGGCAGGGCCCTTTTATTGACTATGGCTACACCTTC
V gene: TRBV10-3; J gene: TRBJ2-5; D gene: TRBD2; clone size: -; CDR3 protein: CAISDLAGNQETQYF; CDR3 DNA: TGTGCCATCAGTGACTTAGCGGGAAACCAAGAGACCCAGTACTTC
V gene: TRBV28; J gene: TRBJ2-2; D gene: TRBD1; clone size: -; CDR3 protein: CASSLVRTGGMAGELFF; CDR3 DNA: TGTGCCAGCAGTTTAGTCCGGACAGGGGGAATGGCCGGGGAGCTGTTTTTT
V gene: TRBV25-1; J gene: TRBJ1-2; D gene: -; clone size: -; CDR3 protein: CASSEFQGNGYYTF; CDR3 DNA: TGTGCCAGCAGTGAATTTCAGGGAAATGGTTACTACACCTTC
V gene: TRBV9; J gene: TRBJ2-1; D gene: -; clone size: -; CDR3 protein: CASSARMGANYNEQFF; CDR3 DNA: TGTGCCAGCAGCGCCCGAATGGGGGCGAACTACAATGAGCAGTTCTTC
V gene: TRBV10-2; J gene: TRBJ1-2; D gene: -; clone size: -; CDR3 protein: CASLEGLGYGYTF; CDR3 DNA: TGCGCCAGCCTGGAGGGGCTTGGCTATGGCTACACCTTC
V gene: TRBV5-6; J gene: TRBJ2-7; D gene: -; clone size: -; CDR3 protein: CASISGGQYF; CDR3 DNA: TGTGCCAGCATCTCGGGTGGGCAGTACTTC
V gene: TRBV9; J gene: TRBJ2-1; D gene: TRBD1; clone size: -; CDR3 protein: CASSPSRTGWYGEQFF; CDR3 DNA: TGTGCCAGCAGCCCAAGTCGGACAGGATGGTACGGTGAGCAGTTCTTC
V gene: TRBV12-3/TRBV12-4; J gene: TRBJ1-2; D gene: -; clone size: -; CDR3 protein: CASRPGQFYGYTF; CDR3 DNA: TGTGCCAGCAGGCCTGGACAGTTCTATGGCTACACCTTC
V gene: TRBV27; J gene: TRBJ2-7; D gene: TRBD1; clone size: -; CDR3 protein: CASSRKPGQAPREQYF; CDR3 DNA: TGTGCCAGCAGTAGAAAGCCGGGACAGGCCCCCCGCGAGCAGTACTTC
V gene: TRBV11-3; J gene: TRBJ1-6; D gene: -; clone size: -; CDR3 protein: CASSYRGSPLHF; CDR3 DNA: TGTGCCAGCAGCTACCGGGGATCACCCCTCCACTTT
V gene: TRBV4-1; J gene: TRBJ1-4; D gene: -; clone size: -; CDR3 protein: CASSQSSGGANEKLFF; CDR3 DNA: TGCGCCAGCAGCCAATCTTCCGGGGGAGCTAATGAAAAACTGTTTTTT
V gene: TRBV28; J gene: TRBJ1-5; D gene: TRBD1; clone size: -; CDR3 protein: CASSSFPGQASLGPQHF; CDR3 DNA: TGTGCCAGCAGTTCCTTTCCGGGACAGGCCTCGCTTGGGCCCCAGCATTTT
V gene: TRBV25-1; J gene: TRBJ2-7; D gene: TRBD1; clone size: -; CDR3 protein: CASTRTGSYEQYF; CDR3 DNA: TGTGCCAGCACCCGGACAGGATCCTACGAGCAGTACTTC
V gene: TRBV5-6; J gene: TRBJ2-7; D gene: TRBD1; clone size: -; CDR3 protein: CASTQGANEQYF; CDR3 DNA: TGTGCCAGCACGCAGGGGGCTAACGAGCAGTACTTC
V gene: TRBV7-2; J gene: TRBJ2-3; D gene: -; clone size: -; CDR3 protein: CASSLLTVGGGKTDTQYF; CDR3 DNA: TGTGCCAGCAGCTTACTTACCGTTGGCGGGGGCAAAACAGATACGCAGTATTTT
V gene: TRBV11-3; J gene: TRBJ2-1; D gene: -; clone size: -; CDR3 protein: CASSLTIDNEQFF; CDR3 DNA: TGTGCCAGCAGCTTAACTATCGACAATGAGCAGTTCTTC
V gene: TRBV18; J gene: TRBJ1-6; D gene: -; clone size: once; CDR3 protein: CASSPLLTAPLSSYNSPLHF; CDR3 DNA: TGTGCCAGCTCACCACTTCTAACAGCACCCTTGAGCTCCTATAATTCACCCCTCCACTTT
V gene: TRBV4-2; J gene: TRBJ1-1; D gene: TRBD1; clone size: -; CDR3 protein: CASSQVDRGQDTEAFF; CDR3 DNA: TGTGCCAGCAGCCAAGTAGACAGGGGGCAGGACACTGAAGCTTTCTTT
V gene: TRBV4-3; J gene: TRBJ2-7; D gene: TRBD1; clone size: -; CDR3 protein: CASSQVDRDYEQYF; CDR3 DNA: TGCGCCAGCAGCCAAGTGGACAGGGATTACGAGCAGTACTTC
V gene: TRBV24-1; J gene: TRBJ2-6; D gene: -; clone size: -; CDR3 protein: CATSDKVRAGDFSGANVLTF; CDR3 DNA: TGTGCCACCAGTGATAAAGTTAGGGCAGGGGATTTTTCTGGGGCCAACGTCCTGACTTTC
V gene: TRBV4-1; J gene: TRBJ1-2; D gene: -; clone size: -; CDR3 protein: CASSQDQGLNYGYTF; CDR3 DNA: TGCGCCAGCAGCCAAGATCAGGGGCTTAACTATGGCTACACCTTC
V gene: TRBV19; J gene: TRBJ2-6; D gene: -; clone size: -; CDR3 protein: CASSGYTRGAGANVLTF; CDR3 DNA: TGTGCCAGTAGTGGATACACCAGGGGTGCTGGGGCCAACGTCCTGACTTTC
V gene: TRBV6-1; J gene: TRBJ1-1; D gene: -; clone size: -; CDR3 protein: CASSDSVLINTEAFF; CDR3 DNA: TGTGCCAGCAGTGATTCGGTGTTAATTAACACTGAAGCTTTCTTT
V gene: TRBV7-2; J gene: TRBJ2-7; D gene: TRBD1; clone size: once; CDR3 protein: CASSPRTGVGEQYF; CDR3 DNA: TGTGCCAGCAGCCCCCGAACAGGGGTAGGGGAGCAGTACTTC
V gene: TRBV19; J gene: TRBJ2-7; D gene: -; clone size: -; CDR3 protein: CASSTRQGEQYF; CDR3 DNA: TGTGCCAGTAGTACCAGACAAGGCGAGCAGTACTTC
V gene: TRBV10-3; J gene: TRBJ2-3; D gene: TRBD2; clone size: -; CDR3 protein: CAIRATSGKGNTQYF; CDR3 DNA: TGTGCCATCAGGGCGACTAGCGGGAAGGGTAATACGCAGTATTTT
V gene: TRBV7-9; J gene: TRBJ2-7; D gene: TRBD2; clone size: -; CDR3 protein: CASSSFTSGGPGKKYEQYF; CDR3 DNA: TGTGCCAGCAGCTCCTTTACTAGCGGGGGGCCCGGAAAGAAATACGAGCAGTACTTC
V gene: TRBV27; J gene: TRBJ2-7; D gene: TRBD1; clone size: -; CDR3 protein: CASSPTGQGDYEQYF; CDR3 DNA: TGTGCCAGCAGCCCTACCGGACAGGGTGATTACGAGCAGTACTTC
V gene: TRBV20-1; J gene: TRBJ1-6; D gene: -; clone size: -; CDR3 protein: CRWADNSPLHF; CDR3 DNA: TGCAGGTGGGCAGACAATTCACCCCTCCACTTT
V gene: TRBV5-4; J gene: TRBJ2-1; D gene: -; clone size: -; CDR3 protein: CASSGDTYNEQFF; CDR3 DNA: TGTGCCAGCAGCGGGGACACATACAATGAGCAGTTCTTC
V gene: TRBV28; J gene: TRBJ1-2; D gene: -; clone size: -; CDR3 protein: CARNLREGHEYGYTF; CDR3 DNA: TGTGCCAGGAATCTCCGAGAGGGACACGAGTATGGCTACACCTTC
V gene: TRBV6-5; J gene: TRBJ1-4; D gene: -; clone size: -; CDR3 protein: CASSYSGGVREKLFF; CDR3 DNA: TGTGCCAGCAGTTACTCTGGAGGGGTCCGGGAAAAACTGTTTTTT
V gene: TRBV12-3/TRBV12-4; J gene: TRBJ1-2; D gene: -; clone size: -; CDR3 protein: CASSAEWDYGYTF; CDR3 DNA: TGTGCCAGCAGTGCGGAGTGGGACTATGGCTACACCTTC
V gene: TRBV7-9; J gene: TRBJ1-1; D gene: TRBD1; clone size: -; CDR3 protein: CASSRGTGLRNTEAFF; CDR3 DNA: TGTGCCAGCAGCCGAGGGACAGGGCTTCGGAACACTGAAGCTTTCTTT
V gene: TRBV6-5; J gene: TRBJ2-7; D gene: TRBD2; clone size: -; CDR3 protein: CASTRGAGASYEQYF; CDR3 DNA: TGTGCCAGCACCCGTGGTGCGGGAGCATCCTACGAGCAGTACTTC
V gene: TRBV7-2; J gene: TRBJ2-1; D gene: -; clone size: -; CDR3 protein: CASSPLGSVTYNEQFF; CDR3 DNA: TGTGCCAGCAGCCCTCTGGGTAGCGTTACCTACAATGAGCAGTTCTTC
V gene: TRBV12-3/TRBV12-4; J gene: TRBJ1-5; D gene: -; clone size: -; CDR3 protein: CASRQFNQPQHF; CDR3 DNA: TGTGCCAGCAGACAATTCAATCAGCCCCAGCATTTT
V gene: TRBV3-1/TRBV3-2; J gene: TRBJ1-4; D gene: -; clone size: -; CDR3 protein: CASSQGPVEKLFF; CDR3 DNA: TGTGCCAGCAGCCAGGGGCCAGTGGAAAAACTGTTTTTT
V gene: TRBV19; J gene: TRBJ1-6; D gene: -; clone size: -; CDR3 protein: CASTSTAAISPLHF; CDR3 DNA: TGTGCCAGTACCTCCACAGCTGCAATTTCACCCCTCCACTTT
V gene: TRBV29-1; J gene: TRBJ2-7; D gene: TRBD1; clone size: -; CDR3 protein: CSVGVDRGYEQYF; CDR3 DNA: TGCAGCGTTGGTGTGGACAGGGGCTACGAGCAGTACTTC
V gene: TRBV9; J gene: TRBJ1-2; D gene: TRBD1; clone size: -; CDR3 protein: CASSKRQGNRVYGYTF; CDR3 DNA: TGTGCCAGCAGCAAACGACAGGGGAATCGGGTGTATGGCTACACCTTC
V gene: TRBV19; J gene: TRBJ2-7; D gene: -; clone size: -; CDR3 protein: CASSTPLEQYF; CDR3 DNA: TGTGCCAGTAGTACCCCCCTCGAGCAGTACTTC
V gene: TRBV11-3; J gene: TRBJ1-1; D gene: -; clone size: -; CDR3 protein: CASSLDGTSEAFF; CDR3 DNA: TGTGCCAGCAGCTTAGATGGGACATCTGAAGCTTTCTTT
V gene: TRBV7-9; J gene: TRBJ2-5; D gene: TRBD2; clone size: -; CDR3 protein: CASSLVGGETQYF; CDR3 DNA: TGTGCCAGCAGCTTAGTCGGGGGGGAGACCCAGTACTTC
V gene: TRBV5-1; J gene: TRBJ2-7; D gene: -; clone size: -; CDR3 protein: CASSLASSYEQYF; CDR3 DNA: TGCGCCAGCAGCTTGGCCAGTTCCTACGAGCAGTACTTC
V gene: TRBV28; J gene: TRBJ1-3; D gene: TRBD1; clone size: -; CDR3 protein: CASSSLSLRQGGNTIYF; CDR3 DNA: TGTGCCAGCAGTTCCCTTTCGTTGAGACAGGGGGGAAACACCATATATTTT